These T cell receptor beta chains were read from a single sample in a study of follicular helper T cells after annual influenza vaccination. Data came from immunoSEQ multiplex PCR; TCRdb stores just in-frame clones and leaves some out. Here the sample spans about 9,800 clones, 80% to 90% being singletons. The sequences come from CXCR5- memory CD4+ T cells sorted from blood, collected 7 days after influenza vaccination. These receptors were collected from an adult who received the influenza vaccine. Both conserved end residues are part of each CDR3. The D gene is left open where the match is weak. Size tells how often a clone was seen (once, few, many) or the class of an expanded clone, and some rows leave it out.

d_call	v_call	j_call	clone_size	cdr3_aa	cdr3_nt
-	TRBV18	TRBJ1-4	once	CASSKEAPLSNEKLFF	TGTGCCAGCTCAAAGGAAGCTCCTCTATCTAATGAAAAACTGTTTTTT
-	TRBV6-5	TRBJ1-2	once	CASSYRQNYGYTF	TGTGCCAGCAGTTACAGGCAGAACTATGGCTACACCTTC
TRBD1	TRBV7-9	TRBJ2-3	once	CASSIQGAGTDTQYF	TGTGCCAGCAGCATACAGGGGGCTGGCACAGATACGCAGTATTTT
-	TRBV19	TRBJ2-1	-	CASSIPIYGGSHNEQFF	TGTGCCAGTAGTATCCCTATTTACGGGGGCAGTCACAATGAGCAGTTCTTC
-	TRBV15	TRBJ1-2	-	CATSTDSNYGYTF	TGTGCCACCAGCACAGATTCTAACTATGGCTACACCTTC
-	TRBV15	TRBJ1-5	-	CAVGQFSNQPQHF	TGTGCCGTGGGGCAGTTTAGCAATCAGCCCCAGCATTTT
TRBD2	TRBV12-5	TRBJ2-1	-	CASGLVTGGRYNEQFF	TGTGCTAGTGGTTTGGTAACGGGGGGACGGTACAATGAGCAGTTCTTC
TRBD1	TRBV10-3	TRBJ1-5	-	CAISPTGDGNQPQHF	TGTGCCATCAGTCCGACAGGGGATGGCAATCAGCCCCAGCATTTT
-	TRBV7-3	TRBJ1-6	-	CASSPSGTYNSPLHF	TGTGCCAGCAGCCCTAGTGGGACATATAATTCACCCCTCCACTTT
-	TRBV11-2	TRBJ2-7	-	CASSLGSGRSYEQYF	TGTGCCAGCAGCTTAGGGTCAGGTCGCTCCTACGAGCAGTACTTC
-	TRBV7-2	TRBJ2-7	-	CASRLGGSSYEQYF	TGTGCCAGCAGGTTAGGGGGTAGCTCCTACGAGCAGTACTTC
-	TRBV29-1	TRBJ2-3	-	CSVVTSWGDTQYF	TGCAGCGTTGTGACTTCCTGGGGAGATACGCAGTATTTT
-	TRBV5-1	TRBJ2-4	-	CASSLNRDTAKNIQYF	TGCGCCAGCAGCTTGAACAGGGATACAGCCAAAAACATTCAGTACTTC
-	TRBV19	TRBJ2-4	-	CASRGLAKNIQYF	TGTGCCAGTAGGGGGCTAGCCAAAAACATTCAGTACTTC
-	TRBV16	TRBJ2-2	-	CASSSGFGELFF	TGTGCCAGCAGTTCCGGGTTCGGGGAGCTGTTTTTT
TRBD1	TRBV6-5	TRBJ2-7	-	CASSSTTGGEQYF	TGTGCCAGCAGTTCCACCACAGGGGGGGAGCAGTACTTC
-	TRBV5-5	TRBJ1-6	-	CASSLVTTGGAWTLHF	TGTGCCAGCAGCTTGGTCACGACCGGAGGGGCATGGACCCTCCACTTT
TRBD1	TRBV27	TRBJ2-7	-	CASSRDRGLYEQYF	TGTGCCAGCAGTCGGGACAGGGGGCTTTACGAGCAGTACTTC
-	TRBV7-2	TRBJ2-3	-	CASSLGTTTDTQYF	TGTGCCAGCAGCTTAGGGACGACCACAGATACGCAGTATTTT
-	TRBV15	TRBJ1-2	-	CATSRVVSNYGYTF	TGTGCCACCAGCAGAGTCGTCAGCAACTATGGCTACACCTTC
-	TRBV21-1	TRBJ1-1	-	CASSKAGTGNTEAFF	TGTGCCAGCAGCAAAGCCGGGACAGGGAACACTGAAGCTTTCTTT